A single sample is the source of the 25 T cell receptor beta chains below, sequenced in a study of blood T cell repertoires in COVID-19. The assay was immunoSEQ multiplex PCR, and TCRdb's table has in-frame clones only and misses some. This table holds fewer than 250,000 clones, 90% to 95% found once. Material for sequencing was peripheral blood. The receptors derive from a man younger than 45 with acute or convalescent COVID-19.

The DNA of the CDR3 is TGTGCCTGGAGTGTTTCAGCGGGAGTTTTTGAGCAGTTCTTC. Its protein product is CAWSVSAGVFEQFF. The gene calls are TRBV30 and TRBJ2-1, with 8 bases identical to TRBD2. Germline V gives CDR1 GTSNPN, CDR2 SVGIG (reference sequence). The junction had 7 bases not matched to a gene; V was cut back by 0 bases and J by 9 bases. CDR3 length: 14 amino acids.

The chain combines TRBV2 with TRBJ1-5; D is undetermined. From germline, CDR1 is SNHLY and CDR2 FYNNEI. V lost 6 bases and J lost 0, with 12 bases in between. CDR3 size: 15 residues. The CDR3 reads CASSLRELSNQPQHF. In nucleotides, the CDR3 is TGTGCCAGCAGCTTACGGGAACTTAGCAATCAGCCCCAGCATTTT.

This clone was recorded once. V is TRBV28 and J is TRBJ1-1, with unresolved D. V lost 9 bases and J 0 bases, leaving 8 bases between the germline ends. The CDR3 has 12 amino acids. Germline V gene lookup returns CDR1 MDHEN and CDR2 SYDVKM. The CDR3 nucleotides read TGTGCCAGTTCTAACCTGAACACTGAAGCTTTCTTT. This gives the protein CASSNLNTEAFF.

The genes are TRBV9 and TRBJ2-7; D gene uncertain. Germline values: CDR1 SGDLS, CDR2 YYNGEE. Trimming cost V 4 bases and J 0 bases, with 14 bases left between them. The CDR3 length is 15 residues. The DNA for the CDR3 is TGTGCCAGCAGCCGAGATCCCGGGTTCTCCTACGAGCAGTACTTC. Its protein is CASSRDPGFSYEQYF.

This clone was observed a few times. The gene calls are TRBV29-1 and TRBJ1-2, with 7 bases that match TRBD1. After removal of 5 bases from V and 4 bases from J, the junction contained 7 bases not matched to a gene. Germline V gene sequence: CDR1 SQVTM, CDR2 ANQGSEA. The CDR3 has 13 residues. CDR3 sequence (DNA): TGCAGCGTTTGGGACAGCTCCGGCTATGGCTACACCTTC. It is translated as CSVWDSSGYGYTF.

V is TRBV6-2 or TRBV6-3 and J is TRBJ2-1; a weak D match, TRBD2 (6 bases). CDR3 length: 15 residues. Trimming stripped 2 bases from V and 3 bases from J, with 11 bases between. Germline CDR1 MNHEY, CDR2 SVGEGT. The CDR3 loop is CASSYGAGLYNEQFF. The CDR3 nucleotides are TGTGCCAGCAGTTACGGTGCGGGGCTCTACAATGAGCAGTTCTTC.

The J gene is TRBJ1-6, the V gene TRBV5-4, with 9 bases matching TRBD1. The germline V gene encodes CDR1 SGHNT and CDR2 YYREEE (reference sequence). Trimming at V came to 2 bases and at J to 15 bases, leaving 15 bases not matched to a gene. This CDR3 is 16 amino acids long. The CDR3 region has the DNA TGTGCCAGCAGCTTTGCCGGGACAGGGCCCCTCAAAAGCCTCCACTTT. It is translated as CASSFAGTGPLKSLHF.

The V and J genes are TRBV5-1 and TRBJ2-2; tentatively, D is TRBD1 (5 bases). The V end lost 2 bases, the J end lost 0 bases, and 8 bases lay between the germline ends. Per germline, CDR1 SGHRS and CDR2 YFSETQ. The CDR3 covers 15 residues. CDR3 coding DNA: TGCGCCAGCAGCTTCAAAGGGGCGAACACCGGGGAGCTGTTTTTT. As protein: CASSFKGANTGELFF.

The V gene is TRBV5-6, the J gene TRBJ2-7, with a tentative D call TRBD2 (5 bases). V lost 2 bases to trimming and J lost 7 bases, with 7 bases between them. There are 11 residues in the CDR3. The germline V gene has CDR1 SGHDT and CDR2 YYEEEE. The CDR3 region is CASSFSGEQYF. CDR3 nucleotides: TGTGCCAGCAGCTTCTCGGGGGAGCAGTACTTC.

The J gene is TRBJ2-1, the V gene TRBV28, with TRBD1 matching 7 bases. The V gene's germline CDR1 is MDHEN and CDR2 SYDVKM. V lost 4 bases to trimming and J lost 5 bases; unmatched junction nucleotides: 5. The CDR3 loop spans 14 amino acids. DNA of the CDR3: TGTGCCAGCAGTTCCCCCGGGACAGACAATGAGCAGTTCTTC. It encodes CASSSPGTDNEQFF.

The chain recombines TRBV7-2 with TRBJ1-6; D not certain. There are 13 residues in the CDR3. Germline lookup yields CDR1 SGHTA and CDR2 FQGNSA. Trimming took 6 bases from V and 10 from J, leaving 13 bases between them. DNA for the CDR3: TGTGCCAGCAGTTCATTCCTAGGATCACCCCTCCACTTT. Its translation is CASSSFLGSPLHF.

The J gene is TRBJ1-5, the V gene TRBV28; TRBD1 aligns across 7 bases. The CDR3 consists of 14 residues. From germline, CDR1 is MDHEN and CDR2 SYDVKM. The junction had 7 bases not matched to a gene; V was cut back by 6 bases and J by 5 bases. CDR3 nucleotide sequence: TGTGCCAGCAGCTCAGGGGGTTGGGATCAGCCCCAGCATTTT. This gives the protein CASSSGGWDQPQHF.

CDR3 bases: TGTGCCAGCGGGAGGTCGTGGCCAGATACGCAGTATTTT. This sequence encodes CASGRSWPDTQYF. V and J are TRBV2 and TRBJ2-3; D is possibly TRBD2 (6 bases). Germline V gene data show CDR1 as SNHLY and CDR2 as FYNNEI. The germline V and J ends were trimmed by 8 bases and 4 bases, with 13 bases remaining between them. The CDR3 is 13 residues long. Filled out from reference TRBV2 and TRBJ2-3, the complete variable domain reads EPEVTQTPSHQVTQMGQEVILRCVPISNHLYFYWYRQILGQKVEFLVSFYNNEISEKSEIFDDQFSVERPDGSNFTLKIRSTKLEDSAMYFCASGRSWPDTQYFGPGTRLTVL.

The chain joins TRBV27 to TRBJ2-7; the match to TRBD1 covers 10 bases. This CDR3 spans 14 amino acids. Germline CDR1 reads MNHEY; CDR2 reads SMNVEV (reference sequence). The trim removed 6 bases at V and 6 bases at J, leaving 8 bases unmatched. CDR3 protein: CASRPGTGVREQYF. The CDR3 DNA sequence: TGTGCCAGCAGACCAGGGACAGGGGTCCGCGAGCAGTACTTC.

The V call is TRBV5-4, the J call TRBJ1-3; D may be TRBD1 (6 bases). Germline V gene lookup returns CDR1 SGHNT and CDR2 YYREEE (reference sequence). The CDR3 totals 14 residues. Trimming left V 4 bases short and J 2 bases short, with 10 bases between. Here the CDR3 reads CASSVQGTGNTIYF. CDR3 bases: TGTGCCAGCAGCGTACAGGGCACTGGAAACACCATATATTTT.

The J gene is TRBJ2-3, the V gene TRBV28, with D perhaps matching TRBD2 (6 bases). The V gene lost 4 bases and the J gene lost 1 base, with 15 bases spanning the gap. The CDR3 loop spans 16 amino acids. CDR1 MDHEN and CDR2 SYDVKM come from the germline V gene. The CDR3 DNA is TGTGCCAGCAGTTCAATGCGGGAATCCGGCACAGATACGCAGTATTTT. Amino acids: CASSSMRESGTDTQYF.

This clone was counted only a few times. The DNA for the CDR3 is TGTGCCAGCAGCTTCTCCGGGCCCCTAGCGAGAGAAGCTTTCTTT. Protein sequence: CASSFSGPLAREAFF. The chain employs TRBV7-2 and TRBJ1-1, with no clear D. CDR3 length equals 15 residues. V lost 3 bases and J lost 8, with 19 bases in between. Germline CDR1 and CDR2: SGHTA and FQGNSA. The complete variable domain, with remaining parts taken from reference TRBV7-2 and TRBJ1-1, reads GAGVSQSPSNKVTEKGKDVELRCDPISGHTALYWYRQSLGQGLEFLIYFQGNSAPDKSGLPSDRFSAERTGGSVSTLTIQRTQQEDSAVYLCASSFSGPLAREAFFGQGTRLTVV.

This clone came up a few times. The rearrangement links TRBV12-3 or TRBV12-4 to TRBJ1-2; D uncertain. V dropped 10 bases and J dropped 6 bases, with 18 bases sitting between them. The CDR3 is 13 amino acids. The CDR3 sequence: CAITTSGFNGYTF. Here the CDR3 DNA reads TGTGCCATCACCACCTCGGGGTTTAATGGCTACACCTTC.

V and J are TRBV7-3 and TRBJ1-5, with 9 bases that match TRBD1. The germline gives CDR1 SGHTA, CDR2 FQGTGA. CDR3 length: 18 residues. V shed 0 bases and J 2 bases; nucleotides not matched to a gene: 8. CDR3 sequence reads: CASSLTRDRQGGNQPQHF. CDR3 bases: TGTGCCAGCAGCTTAACCCGAGACCGACAGGGGGGCAATCAGCCCCAGCATTTT.

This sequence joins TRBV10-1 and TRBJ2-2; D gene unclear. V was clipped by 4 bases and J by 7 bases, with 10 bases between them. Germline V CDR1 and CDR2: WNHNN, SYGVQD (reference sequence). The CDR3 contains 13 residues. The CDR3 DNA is TGCGCCAGCAGTGTTGACACAGTCGGGGAGCTGTTTTTT. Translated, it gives CASSVDTVGELFF.

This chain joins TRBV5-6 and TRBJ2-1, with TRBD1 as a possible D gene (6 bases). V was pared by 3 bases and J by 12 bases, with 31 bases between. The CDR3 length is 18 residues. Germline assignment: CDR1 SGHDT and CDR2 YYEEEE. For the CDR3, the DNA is TGTGCCAGCAGCTACGGCCCGGTCCCCGGGACACAAAGGCCTTGGCAGTTCTTC. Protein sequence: CASSYGPVPGTQRPWQFF.

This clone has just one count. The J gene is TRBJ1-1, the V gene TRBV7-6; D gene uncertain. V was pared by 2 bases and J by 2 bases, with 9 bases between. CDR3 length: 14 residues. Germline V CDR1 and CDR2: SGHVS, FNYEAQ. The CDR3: CASSLMVANTEAFF. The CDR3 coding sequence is TGTGCCAGCAGCTTAATGGTAGCAAACACTGAAGCTTTCTTT.

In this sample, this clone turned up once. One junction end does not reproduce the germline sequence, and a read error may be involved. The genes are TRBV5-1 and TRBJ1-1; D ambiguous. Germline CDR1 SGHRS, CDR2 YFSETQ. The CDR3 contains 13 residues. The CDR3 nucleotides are TGCGCCAGCAGCTTGTGGGCGAACCCTGAAGCTTTCTTT. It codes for CASSLWANPEAFF.

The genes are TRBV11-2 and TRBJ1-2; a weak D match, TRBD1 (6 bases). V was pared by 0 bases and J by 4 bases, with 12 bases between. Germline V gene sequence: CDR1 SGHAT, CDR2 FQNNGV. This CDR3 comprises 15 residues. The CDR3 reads CASSLETGLSYGYTF. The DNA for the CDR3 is TGTGCCAGCAGCTTAGAAACAGGGTTAAGCTATGGCTACACCTTC.

The CDR3 DNA sequence: TGTGCCAGCAGCTCGGGGGGTCTCTTTAGTTTTGGCTACACCTTC. Translation gives CASSSGGLFSFGYTF. The chain combines TRBV7-2 with TRBJ1-2; D might be TRBD1 (5 bases). The ends were cut back, 4 bases at V and 7 bases at J, with 19 bases in the middle. This CDR3 contains 15 residues. In germline, CDR1 is SGHTA, CDR2 FQGNSA.